This T cell receptor (beta chain) was captured by sequencing in a study of human T cells and chemical hapten exposure (dated by TCRdb to 2020 to 2023). Regarding the complete study: For sensitization, 2% DPC in acetone was applied to a 2 cm by 2 cm area of upper inner arm skin. Throughout the study period of about 23 weeks, patients also received therapeutic DPC doses to the scalp every week. Patch tests used Finn chambers with 0.01% DPC on the upper back, scored after 6 days by International Contact Dermatitis Research Group standards. Most of the patients in the cohort were female, and the cohort covered alopecia areata with under or over 50% scalp involvement, alopecia totalis and alopecia universalis. Libraries were pooled for sequencing, and per-sample TCR yields varied mainly because of small differences in library volumes within the pool. Peripheral blood TCR repertoire changes were tracked in vivo in alopecia patients during primary and secondary sensitization to the hapten diphenylcyclopropenone (DPC). Blood was sampled from patients pre-sensitization (week 0) and at 2, 6 and about 24 weeks after DPC sensitization. Blood for TCR sequencing was provided by twenty-nine alopecia patients at one to four time points (pre-sensitization, 2, 6 and 24 weeks).

On the study overall, not on this receptor specifically: Compared with pre-sensitization or healthy control sets, expanded TCRs formed significantly more large CDR3 similarity clusters, which is consistent with antigen-driven responses. DPC sensitization did not change the number of TCRs with a frequency above 1 in 1000, and there was no evidence of changes in global repertoire structure. Repeated subsampling changed both the strength of the expansion versus patch-test correlation and the threshold at which that correlation became significant. Patch test score correlated positively with the number of PT1 expanded TCRs, reaching significance at thresholds 8, 16 and 32 but not at 4. All patients had alopecia, a presumed autoimmune disease, so their immune response might differ from that of healthy individuals.

Compared with germline, V lacks 1 base and J lacks 8 bases; bases without a gene match: 2. Counted from cysteine to phenylalanine, this CDR3 has 14 amino acids. Only the CDR3 portion is preserved as DNA: 42 bases, with reading frame beginning at the first base. The germline V gene (reference sequence) gives CDR1 as LNHDA and CDR2 as SQIVND. The time point label corresponds to: patch test 1, 2 weeks after DPC sensitization. According to the study, the label for this sample's treatment or condition signals: therapeutic diphenylcyclopropenone sensitization with weekly scalp DPC. At every patch-test visit, the blood draw took place before the patch test was put on. Patients were considered eligible if aged 18 to 70, diagnosed with alopecia and deemed suitable for DPC therapy, and patients were excluded if pregnant. Total RNA was extracted from unfractionated whole blood collected in Tempus Blood RNA tubes.

As to this clonotype: What antigen it recognizes has not been identified. No base qualities exist here, and no much larger clone lies one base off it.

Receptor amplification or capture employed RACE. TCRdb records NextSeq 500 as the sequencer. During library preparation, unique molecular identifiers were attached to individual cDNA molecules so that TCRs could be counted in a quantitative, reproducible way. From each blood RNA sample, both TCR alpha and TCR beta chains were sequenced. The original pipeline was this. A median of approximately 96,000 TCRs per sample was observed, with a range of about 23,224 to 690,600. V, J and CDR3 annotation of the TCR reads was performed with the Decombinator software suite. To make PS versus PT1 abundance plots, every sample was subsampled to the same number of TCRs (28,000). TCRs were defined as expanded if absent before sensitization and observed at least eight times at the 2-week time point. Using fastp at Q25 and MiXCR, TCRdb reprocessed the public reads and kept productive beta chains. Merged by CDR3 protein, the rows form single entries marked with the most common genes and DNA. TCRdb's processing, not the authors', yielded these V and J calls. The sample has around 120,000 distinct CDR3 sequences on record, roughly 13% of them singletons. The ten largest clones capture 0.92% of the sample.

Recombination connected TRBV19 to TRBJ2-1, with TRBD1 matching 10 junction bases. The source material was whole blood, sampled in connection with sensitization to the hapten diphenylcyclopropenone (DPC). This TCR derives from a man between 18 and 35 years old with alopecia areata. Some clones in this sample may be carry-over from other donors' samples. CDR3 sequence: CASSIGTGGYEQFF. The DNA sequence reads TGTGCCAGTAGTATAGGGACAGGGGGATATGAGCAGTTCTTC.